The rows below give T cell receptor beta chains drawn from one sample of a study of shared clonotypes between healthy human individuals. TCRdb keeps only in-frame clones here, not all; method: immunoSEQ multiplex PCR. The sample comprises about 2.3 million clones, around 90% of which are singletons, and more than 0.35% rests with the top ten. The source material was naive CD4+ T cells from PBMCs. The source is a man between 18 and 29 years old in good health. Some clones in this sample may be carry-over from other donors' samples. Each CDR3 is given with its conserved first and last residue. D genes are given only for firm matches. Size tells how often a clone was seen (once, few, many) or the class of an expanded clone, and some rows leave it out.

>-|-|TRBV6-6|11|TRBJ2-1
TGTGCCAGCAGTCCCAGTACTGCGCAGTTCTTC
CASSPSTAQFF
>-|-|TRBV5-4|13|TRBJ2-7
TGTGCCAGCAGCCCCGGGGTCACCTACGAGCAGTACTTC
CASSPGVTYEQYF
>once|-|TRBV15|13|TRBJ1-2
TGTGCCACCAGCAGAGGCTCCCCCTATGGCTACACCTTC
CATSRGSPYGYTF
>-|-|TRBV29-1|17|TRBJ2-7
TGCAGCGTTGAACCCGCCTTTGTGGGGGGCCGGGGCTACGAGCAGTACTTC
CSVEPAFVGGRGYEQYF
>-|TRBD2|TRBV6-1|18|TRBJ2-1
TGTGCCAGCAGTGGGAGTGGGACTAGCGGGAGGGCTCGCGATGAGCAGTTCTTC
CASSGSGTSGRARDEQFF
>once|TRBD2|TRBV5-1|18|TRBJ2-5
TGCGCCAGCAGCCTGACGGCGGGAGGGTATTTGCGAGGAGAGACCCAGTACTTC
CASSLTAGGYLRGETQYF
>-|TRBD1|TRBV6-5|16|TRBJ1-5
TGTGCCAGCAGTTACGTGGGGCCAGGGGGCGGTCAGCCCCAGCATTTT
CASSYVGPGGGQPQHF
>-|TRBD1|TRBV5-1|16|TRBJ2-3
TGCGCCAGCAGCGACCCCCGGGACAGGGCCCGGGATACGCAGTATTTT
CASSDPRDRARDTQYF
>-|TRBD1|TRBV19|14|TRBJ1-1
TGTGCCAGTAGAAAAACAGGGGATAGAATTGAAGCTTTCTTT
CASRKTGDRIEAFF
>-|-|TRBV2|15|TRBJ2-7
TGTGCCAGCAGTGAAGCGGGGACACCCCCCTACGAGCAGTACTTC
CASSEAGTPPYEQYF
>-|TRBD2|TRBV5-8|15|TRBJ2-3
TGTGCCAGCAGCTCGGGACTAGCATACATGGATACGCAGTATTTT
CASSSGLAYMDTQYF
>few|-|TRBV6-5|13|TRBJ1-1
TGTGCCAGCGGACGGGAGGTAAACACTGAAGCTTTCTTT
CASGREVNTEAFF
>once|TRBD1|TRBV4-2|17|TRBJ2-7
TGTGCCAGCAGCCAGGGAGCCGGGACAGGGGGGCCGTACGAGCAGTACTTC
CASSQGAGTGGPYEQYF
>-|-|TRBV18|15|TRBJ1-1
TGTGCCAGCTCACCACCCGGGGCGGTGGACACTGAAGCTTTCTTT
CASSPPGAVDTEAFF
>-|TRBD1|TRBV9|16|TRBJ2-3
TGTGCCAGCAGCGGCCGGACAGGGGGCAGTACAGATACGCAGTATTTT
CASSGRTGGSTDTQYF
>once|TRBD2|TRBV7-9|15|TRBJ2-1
TGTGCCAGCAGCAAGTTGGGGGGGTCCTACAATGAGCAGTTCTTC
CASSKLGGSYNEQFF
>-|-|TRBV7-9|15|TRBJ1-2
TGTGCCAGCAGCTTGGATCGGGACGGACACTATGGCTACACCTTC
CASSLDRDGHYGYTF
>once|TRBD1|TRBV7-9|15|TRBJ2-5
TGTGCCAGAGAACCCCTTACAGGGGCCGGCGAGACCCAGTACTTC
CAREPLTGAGETQYF
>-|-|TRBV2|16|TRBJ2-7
TGTGCCAGCAGCCCAACCCCTGCGCTCGGACAGTACGAGCAGTACTTC
CASSPTPALGQYEQYF
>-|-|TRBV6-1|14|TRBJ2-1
TGTGCCAGCAGGAAAGAACAGGGTAACAATGAGCAGTTCTTC
CASRKEQGNNEQFF
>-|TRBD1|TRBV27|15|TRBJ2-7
TGTGCCAGCAGTCGCCCGGGACAGGGGATCTACGAGCAGTACTTC
CASSRPGQGIYEQYF
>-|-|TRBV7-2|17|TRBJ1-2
TGTGCCAGCAGCTTAGGAATGACGACAGCCCCGGGCAAAGGCTACACCTTC
CASSLGMTTAPGKGYTF
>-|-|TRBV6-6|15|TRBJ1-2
TGTGCCAGCAGTTATAAGACAGGCGGAGACTATGGCTACACCTTC
CASSYKTGGDYGYTF
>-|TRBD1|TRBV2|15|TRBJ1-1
TGTGCCAGCAGCCACAAGACAGGGGGCAGGGTCGTAGCTTTCTTT
CASSHKTGGRVVAFF
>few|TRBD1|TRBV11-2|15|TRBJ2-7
TGTGCCAGCAGCTTAGTTGGGACAGGGGCCTACGAGCAGTACTTC
CASSLVGTGAYEQYF
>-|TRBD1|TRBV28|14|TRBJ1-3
TGTGCCAGCAGTCCCGGGACAGGGGGAAACACCATATATTTT
CASSPGTGGNTIYF
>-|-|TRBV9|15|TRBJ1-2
TGTGCCAGCAGCCCAGAGGGACACGACTTCTATGGCTACACCTTC
CASSPEGHDFYGYTF
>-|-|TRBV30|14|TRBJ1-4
TGTGCCTGGAATGAGAGACAGCGGGGAGAAAAACTGTTTTTT
CAWNERQRGEKLFF
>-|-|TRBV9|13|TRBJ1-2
TGTGCCAGCAGCCCCACAGTTAACTATGGCTACACCTTC
CASSPTVNYGYTF
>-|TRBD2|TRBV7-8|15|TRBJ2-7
TGTGCCAGCAGCTTAGTACTAGCGGGCCCCTACGAGCAGTACTTC
CASSLVLAGPYEQYF
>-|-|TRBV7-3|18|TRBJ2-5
TGTGCCAGCAGCTTAGAACCCCCAGGATGGCAGAGTCAAGAGACCCAGTACTTC
CASSLEPPGWQSQETQYF
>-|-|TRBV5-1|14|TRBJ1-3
TGCGCCAGCAGCTTGGGTGAGGGTGGAAACACCATATATTTT
CASSLGEGGNTIYF
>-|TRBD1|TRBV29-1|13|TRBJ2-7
TGCAGCGCGTGGGGACAGGAAAAATACGAGCAGTACTTC
CSAWGQEKYEQYF